A single sample is the source of the 8 T cell receptor beta chains below, sequenced in a study of T cell responses to AZD1222 COVID-19 vaccine. TCRdb's copy holds only in-frame clones and misses some; the assay was immunoSEQ multiplex PCR. The table lists some 150,000 clones, around 83% of them singletons, with around 5% in the top ten. Sample: peripheral blood, taken 28 days after the second AZD1222 dose. Receptor source: an adult who received the AZD1222 COVID-19 vaccine.

This chain connects TRBV30 to TRBJ2-7; 9 bases fit TRBD2. The ends lost 2 bases at V and 6 bases at J; junction bases unmatched: 11. The germline gives CDR1 GTSNPN, CDR2 SVGIG (reference sequence). The CDR3 totals 15 residues. DNA for the CDR3: TGTGCCTGGAGTTCCGAGGCGGGAGGGCCGGGCGAGCAGTACTTC. Translated, it gives CAWSSEAGGPGEQYF.

The CDR3 DNA sequence: TGTGCCAGCAGGCCTGTGGGGGGCAGCAGCGATACGCAGTATTTT. This codes for CASRPVGGSSDTQYF. The rearrangement joins TRBV5-6 to TRBJ2-3; perhaps D is TRBD1 or TRBD2 (6 bases each). CDR1 is SGHDT, CDR2 YYEEEE, per germline. The V and J ends lost 5 bases and 6 bases respectively, with 19 bases between them. The CDR3 has 15 residues.

The chain carries TRBV4-1 and TRBJ1-4; TRBD1 is a possible D gene (5 bases). Germline lookup yields CDR1 MGHRA and CDR2 YSYEKL. Trimming removed 4 bases at V and 8 bases at J, with 17 bases between. This CDR3 has 15 residues. The CDR3 protein is CASSPDSGGSEKLFF. The CDR3 DNA sequence: TGCGCCAGCAGCCCCGACAGTGGAGGATCGGAAAAACTGTTTTTT.

V gene TRBV5-1 combines with J gene TRBJ1-3; D is ambiguous. The germline CDR1 and CDR2 sequences are SGHRS and YFSETQ. Trimming stripped 2 bases from V and 0 bases from J, with 9 bases between. This CDR3 has 15 residues. CDR3 nucleotides: TGCGCCAGCAGCTTTGGTGAAATCTCTGGAAACACCATATATTTT. Residues: CASSFGEISGNTIYF. Based on the CDR3 plus reference TRBV5-1 and TRBJ1-3, the full variable domain is KAGVTQTPRYLIKTRGQQVTLSCSPISGHRSVSWYQQTPGQGLQFLFEYFSETQRNKGNFPGRFSGRQFSNSRSEMNVSTLELGDSALYLCASSFGEISGNTIYFGEGSWLTVV.

V and J are TRBV11-3 and TRBJ2-2; 9 bases align to TRBD1. The germline gives CDR1 SGHNT, CDR2 YENEEA. J was trimmed by 3 bases and V by 4 bases; bases with no gene match: 3. The CDR3 consists of 15 residues. CDR3 region: CASSSGQGYTGELFF. DNA for the CDR3: TGTGCCAGCAGCTCGGGACAGGGCTACACCGGGGAGCTGTTTTTT.

V gene TRBV15 combines with J gene TRBJ1-5, with a tentative D call TRBD1 (6 bases). The length of the CDR3 is 15 residues. V was cut by 6 bases and J by 4 bases, with 16 bases left in between. Germline CDR1 reads LNHNV; CDR2 reads YYDKDF (reference sequence). CDR3 in amino acids: CATSSGTQGNQPQHF. As DNA, the CDR3 is TGTGCCACCAGTTCCGGGACGCAGGGGAATCAGCCCCAGCATTTT.

J is TRBJ2-3 and V is TRBV2; 12 nucleotides line up with TRBD2. V lost 7 bases, J lost 4 bases, and 3 bases stayed unmatched. There are 14 residues in the CDR3. Germline V CDR1 and CDR2: SNHLY, FYNNEI. The CDR3 sequence is CASTSGGASDTQYF. CDR3 DNA: TGTGCCAGCACTAGCGGGGGGGCCTCAGATACGCAGTATTTT.

CDR3 coding DNA: TGTGCCTCAAAAACAGGCCCGGCAACTAATGAAAAACTGTTTTTT. This gives the protein CASKTGPATNEKLFF. The rearrangement uses TRBV24-1 and TRBJ1-4; D perhaps matches TRBD1 (5 bases). V lost 12 bases, J lost 0 bases, and 16 bases lay in between. This CDR3 spans 15 amino acids. Germline V CDR1 and CDR2: KGHDR, SFDVKD.